This is a list of T cell receptor beta chains from one sample in a study of blood T cell repertoires in COVID-19. TCRdb's copy holds only in-frame clones and misses some; the assay was immunoSEQ multiplex PCR. The table includes more than 100,000 clones, 65% to 85% detected once. Material for sequencing was PBMCs or T cells enriched from blood (not recorded which). The receptors shown here come from a woman aged 25 to 45 who had recovered from COVID-19. CDR3s include the opening cysteine and the closing phenylalanine or tryptophan. D genes are given only for firm matches. The listing skips clone size in some rows; elsewhere it reads once, few, many or a size class.

clone_size: -
v_call: TRBV18
d_call: -
j_call: TRBJ2-7
cdr3_nt: TGTGCCAGCTCACCACAAACTCTAGGCGAGCAGTACTTC
cdr3_aa: CASSPQTLGEQYF

clone_size: -
v_call: TRBV3-1/TRBV3-2
d_call: -
j_call: TRBJ2-1
cdr3_nt: TGTGCCAGCAGCCAAGTCTTCAATGAGCAGTTCTTC
cdr3_aa: CASSQVFNEQFF

clone_size: -
v_call: TRBV7-2
d_call: TRBD1
j_call: TRBJ1-1
cdr3_nt: TGTGCCAGCAGAGGGGACAGGTCGATGAACACTGAAGCTTTCTTT
cdr3_aa: CASRGDRSMNTEAFF

clone_size: -
v_call: TRBV28
d_call: -
j_call: TRBJ1-6
cdr3_nt: TGTGCCAGCAGTTTACCGGGGGATGGGATTAATTCACCCCTCCACTTT
cdr3_aa: CASSLPGDGINSPLHF

clone_size: -
v_call: TRBV24-1
d_call: -
j_call: TRBJ1-2
cdr3_nt: TGTGCCACCAGTGATTTCGGGGGTCGCTACACCTTC
cdr3_aa: CATSDFGGRYTF

clone_size: -
v_call: TRBV5-8
d_call: -
j_call: TRBJ2-2
cdr3_nt: TGTGCCAGCAGCTTGCGGGTCGGGAGAGCCGGGGAGCTGTTTTTT
cdr3_aa: CASSLRVGRAGELFF

clone_size: -
v_call: TRBV11-2
d_call: -
j_call: TRBJ1-5
cdr3_nt: TGTGCCAGCAGCACAGAGGGGGGCAATCAGCCCCAGCATTTT
cdr3_aa: CASSTEGGNQPQHF

clone_size: -
v_call: TRBV30
d_call: -
j_call: TRBJ1-2
cdr3_nt: TGTGCCTGGATCTCACGGGTCACTGCTTCGAAGGCTAACTATGGCTACACCTTC
cdr3_aa: CAWISRVTASKANYGYTF

clone_size: -
v_call: TRBV5-1
d_call: -
j_call: TRBJ1-4
cdr3_nt: TGCGCCAGCAGCTTAGGGGCAAATGAAAAACTGTTTTTT
cdr3_aa: CASSLGANEKLFF

clone_size: -
v_call: TRBV7-2
d_call: -
j_call: TRBJ1-3
cdr3_nt: TGTGCCAGCAGCCCAGGGCTCACTGGAAACACCATATATTTT
cdr3_aa: CASSPGLTGNTIYF

clone_size: -
v_call: TRBV6-4
d_call: TRBD1
j_call: TRBJ2-1
cdr3_nt: TGTGCCAGCAGTGATGAGGGACAGGGGGCTTCTCGGGCCTACAATGAGCAGTTCTTC
cdr3_aa: CASSDEGQGASRAYNEQFF

clone_size: -
v_call: TRBV5-4
d_call: -
j_call: TRBJ2-1
cdr3_nt: TGTGCCAGCAGCCCGCCGGGCGGGGAGTCCTACAATGAGCAGTTCTTC
cdr3_aa: CASSPPGGESYNEQFF

clone_size: -
v_call: TRBV7-3
d_call: TRBD2
j_call: TRBJ2-1
cdr3_nt: TGTGCCAGCAGCTTAACCGGACTAGCGGGAGGGCCGGGGCAGTTCTTC
cdr3_aa: CASSLTGLAGGPGQFF

clone_size: few
v_call: TRBV18
d_call: -
j_call: TRBJ2-7
cdr3_nt: TGTGCCAGCTCACCGCAGGGGCTCTTGGGGGAGCAGTACTTC
cdr3_aa: CASSPQGLLGEQYF

clone_size: once
v_call: TRBV7-9
d_call: TRBD2
j_call: TRBJ2-5
cdr3_nt: TGTGCCAGCAGCCGGGGACTAGCGGGGGGAGGAGAGACCCAGTACTTC
cdr3_aa: CASSRGLAGGGETQYF

clone_size: few
v_call: TRBV19
d_call: -
j_call: TRBJ2-6
cdr3_nt: TGTGCCAGTAGTCCTAACGCTGGGGCCAACGTCCTGACTTTC
cdr3_aa: CASSPNAGANVLTF

clone_size: -
v_call: TRBV7-2
d_call: -
j_call: TRBJ2-3
cdr3_nt: TGTGCCAGCAGCGCCCTTAGAGGCGATACGCAGTATTTT
cdr3_aa: CASSALRGDTQYF

clone_size: -
v_call: TRBV28
d_call: TRBD2
j_call: TRBJ2-7
cdr3_nt: TGTGCCAGCAGGACCTCGGGCGGGAGTAAGTCGGAGCAGTACTTC
cdr3_aa: CASRTSGGSKSEQYF

clone_size: -
v_call: TRBV5-1
d_call: -
j_call: TRBJ1-1
cdr3_nt: TGCGCCAGCAGCTCGGGACTATTGGACACTGAAGCTTTCTTT
cdr3_aa: CASSSGLLDTEAFF

clone_size: -
v_call: TRBV2
d_call: TRBD1
j_call: TRBJ1-2
cdr3_nt: TGTGCCAGCAGTGAGAACAGGGGGGGAGGCTACACCTTC
cdr3_aa: CASSENRGGGYTF

clone_size: -
v_call: TRBV5-1
d_call: -
j_call: TRBJ1-1
cdr3_nt: TGCGCCAGCAGCTCGCAGGGTATCACTGAAGCTTTCTTT
cdr3_aa: CASSSQGITEAFF

clone_size: -
v_call: TRBV7-3
d_call: TRBD2
j_call: TRBJ2-4
cdr3_nt: TGTGCCAGCAGCTTAACTGGCGGGAGCGACAAAAACATTCAGTACTTC
cdr3_aa: CASSLTGGSDKNIQYF

clone_size: -
v_call: TRBV10-1
d_call: TRBD2
j_call: TRBJ2-2
cdr3_nt: TGCGCCGGACTAGGTGAGGCAAGAGACGGGGAGCTGTTTTTT
cdr3_aa: CAGLGEARDGELFF

clone_size: -
v_call: TRBV18
d_call: TRBD2
j_call: TRBJ2-1
cdr3_nt: TGTGCCAGCTCACAACGGACTAGCGGGAGTGATGAGCAGTTCTTC
cdr3_aa: CASSQRTSGSDEQFF

clone_size: -
v_call: TRBV7-2
d_call: -
j_call: TRBJ2-7
cdr3_nt: TGTGCCAGCAGCTTAGATTTCTCGTTCGGCTACGAGCAGTACTTC
cdr3_aa: CASSLDFSFGYEQYF

clone_size: -
v_call: TRBV6-5
d_call: TRBD1
j_call: TRBJ2-1
cdr3_nt: TGTGCCAGCAGACTCGGACAGGGTCTGCATGAGCAGTTCTTC
cdr3_aa: CASRLGQGLHEQFF

clone_size: -
v_call: TRBV5-5
d_call: TRBD2
j_call: TRBJ2-5
cdr3_nt: TGTGCCAGCAGCTTGGTATACGGGAGGGCGCAAGAGACCCAGTACTTC
cdr3_aa: CASSLVYGRAQETQYF

clone_size: -
v_call: TRBV4-1
d_call: TRBD1
j_call: TRBJ2-7
cdr3_nt: TGCGCCAGCAGCCAAGTTCAGGGACAGGGGTTAGGGGAGCAGTACTTC
cdr3_aa: CASSQVQGQGLGEQYF

clone_size: -
v_call: TRBV7-2
d_call: TRBD2
j_call: TRBJ2-5
cdr3_nt: TGTGCCAGCAGCTCGGGACTAGCTAAAGAGACCCAGTACTTC
cdr3_aa: CASSSGLAKETQYF

clone_size: -
v_call: TRBV18
d_call: -
j_call: TRBJ2-3
cdr3_nt: TGTGCCAGCTCCCGTGTTCGGGATACGCAGTATTTT
cdr3_aa: CASSRVRDTQYF

clone_size: -
v_call: TRBV4-3
d_call: -
j_call: TRBJ2-7
cdr3_nt: TGCGCCAGCAGCCAAGAACCCAGGCAGGACGAGCAGTACTTC
cdr3_aa: CASSQEPRQDEQYF

clone_size: -
v_call: TRBV19
d_call: TRBD1
j_call: TRBJ2-2
cdr3_nt: TGTGCCAGTAGTACCACCGACAGGGCCCTCCTCGCCGGGGAGCTGTTTTTT
cdr3_aa: CASSTTDRALLAGELFF

clone_size: -
v_call: TRBV7-9
d_call: -
j_call: TRBJ2-1
cdr3_nt: TGTGCCAGCAGCTCAATTAGAGTGTCCTACAATGAGCAGTTCTTC
cdr3_aa: CASSSIRVSYNEQFF

clone_size: -
v_call: TRBV2
d_call: -
j_call: TRBJ1-3
cdr3_nt: TGTGCCAGCAGTAACCAGGGTCTCCCTGGAAACACCATATATTTT
cdr3_aa: CASSNQGLPGNTIYF

clone_size: -
v_call: TRBV4-1
d_call: -
j_call: TRBJ2-5
cdr3_nt: TGCGCCAGCAGCCAATACTCGACTAGGGCGAGAGAGACCCAGTACTTC
cdr3_aa: CASSQYSTRARETQYF

clone_size: -
v_call: TRBV27
d_call: -
j_call: TRBJ2-1
cdr3_nt: TGTGCCAGCAGCCGACAGTACAATGAGCAGTTCTTC
cdr3_aa: CASSRQYNEQFF

clone_size: few
v_call: TRBV9
d_call: -
j_call: TRBJ1-6
cdr3_nt: TGTGCCAGCAGCGTACAGGGTCGAGGTTCACCCCTCCACTTT
cdr3_aa: CASSVQGRGSPLHF

clone_size: -
v_call: TRBV28
d_call: -
j_call: TRBJ1-4
cdr3_nt: TGTGCCAGCAGTTCCCGGGGGAGGTATGCAACTAATGAAAAACTGTTTTTT
cdr3_aa: CASSSRGRYATNEKLFF

clone_size: -
v_call: TRBV7-6
d_call: -
j_call: TRBJ2-2
cdr3_nt: TGTGCCAGCAGCTATTCCGGGAACACCGGGGAGCTGTTTTTT
cdr3_aa: CASSYSGNTGELFF

clone_size: once
v_call: TRBV3-1/TRBV3-2
d_call: TRBD1
j_call: TRBJ1-2
cdr3_nt: TGTGCCAGCAGCCAAGGTCAGGGGGCCTATGGCTACACCTTC
cdr3_aa: CASSQGQGAYGYTF

clone_size: -
v_call: TRBV18
d_call: -
j_call: TRBJ2-7
cdr3_nt: TGTGCCAGCTCATCGACAGGTTTCGACGAGCAGTACTTC
cdr3_aa: CASSSTGFDEQYF

clone_size: -
v_call: TRBV4-2
d_call: TRBD2
j_call: TRBJ2-3
cdr3_nt: TGTGCCAGCAGCCCCCCCCGAGGTTTTACTAGCGGGAGTTATACGCAGTATTTT
cdr3_aa: CASSPPRGFTSGSYTQYF

clone_size: -
v_call: TRBV13
d_call: -
j_call: TRBJ1-1
cdr3_nt: TGTGCCAGCAGCTTAGGAGGGAGCGGCACTGAAGCTTTCTTT
cdr3_aa: CASSLGGSGTEAFF

clone_size: few
v_call: TRBV28
d_call: -
j_call: TRBJ2-3
cdr3_nt: TGTGCCAGCAAAGGAGCGGGCGACACAGATACGCAGTATTTT
cdr3_aa: CASKGAGDTDTQYF

clone_size: few
v_call: TRBV4-3
d_call: TRBD1
j_call: TRBJ2-6
cdr3_nt: TGCGCCAGCAGCCAGGGGGGACAGGGGGCGACAGGGGCCAACGTCCTGACTTTC
cdr3_aa: CASSQGGQGATGANVLTF

clone_size: -
v_call: TRBV24-1
d_call: TRBD2
j_call: TRBJ2-3
cdr3_nt: TGTGCCACCAGGGGGACTAGCGGGGGAGATACGCAGTATTTT
cdr3_aa: CATRGTSGGDTQYF

clone_size: -
v_call: TRBV19
d_call: TRBD1
j_call: TRBJ1-5
cdr3_nt: TGTGCCAGTGGTGGGACAGGGGGAAGGAACAATCAGCCCCAGCATTTT
cdr3_aa: CASGGTGGRNNQPQHF

clone_size: -
v_call: TRBV9
d_call: TRBD1
j_call: TRBJ2-1
cdr3_nt: TGTGCCAGCAGCGCCGCCGGGACAGGGAAGGGCAATGAGCAGTTCTTC
cdr3_aa: CASSAAGTGKGNEQFF

clone_size: -
v_call: TRBV7-2
d_call: -
j_call: TRBJ1-2
cdr3_nt: TGTGCCAGCAGCTCGCAGACAGGAGTTAACTATGGCTACACCTTC
cdr3_aa: CASSSQTGVNYGYTF

clone_size: -
v_call: TRBV6-5
d_call: -
j_call: TRBJ2-7
cdr3_nt: TGTGCCAGCAGTTGGGGATCCCAGGGCCACGAGCAGTACTTC
cdr3_aa: CASSWGSQGHEQYF

clone_size: few
v_call: TRBV29-1
d_call: -
j_call: TRBJ1-2
cdr3_nt: TGCAGCGTTGCCCCCAGCCAGAGACAGGAGAACTATGGCTACACCTTC
cdr3_aa: CSVAPSQRQENYGYTF

clone_size: -
v_call: TRBV6-2/TRBV6-3
d_call: -
j_call: TRBJ1-4
cdr3_nt: TGTGCCAGCAGTTACTTCCCCCTAACTAATGAAAAACTGTTTTTT
cdr3_aa: CASSYFPLTNEKLFF

clone_size: -
v_call: TRBV28
d_call: -
j_call: TRBJ2-7
cdr3_nt: TGTGCCAGCACCGGAAGGAGCGAGCAGTACTTC
cdr3_aa: CASTGRSEQYF